The T cell receptor beta chain described here comes from a study of T-cell reconstitution after alpha-beta-depleted transplantation in children. This clonotype was counted at least ten times. Library preparation (for TCRbeta) was performed with unique molecular identifiers. TCRdb re-called the PCR reads with MiXCR, one entry per CDR3 protein. This table holds roughly 200,000 distinct CDR3 sequences, roughly 11% found once. Germline CDR1 is DFQATT and CDR2 is SNEGSKA (reference sequence). V was cut by 3 bases and J by 6 bases, with 9 bases left in between. The CDR3 has 12 residues. This TCR came from a child less than two years old with acute myeloid leukemia, due to receive a stem cell transplant. V gene TRBV20-1 combines with J gene TRBJ2-1, with D perhaps TRBD2 (5 bases). This sample comprised PBMCs, obtained before TCRalphabeta/CD19-depleted stem cell transplant. The CDR3, as DNA: TGCAGTGCTAGGCAACGGGGCAATGAGCAGTTCTTC. The encoded protein is CSARQRGNEQFF.